This TCR beta chain originates from a study of T cells of healthy individuals. One entry per CDR3 protein, called by TCRdb with MiXCR from the 5' RACE reads. The table includes over 95,000 distinct CDR3 sequences, roughly 18% detected once. The CDR3 has 16 residues. Germline assignment: CDR1 SGHVS and CDR2 FQNEAQ. Deletions cut 0 bases from V and 5 bases from J, with 14 bases between. This TCR came from a human donor in good health. The chain has TRBV7-8 and TRBJ1-5; perhaps TRBD1 as D (5 bases). DNA for the CDR3: TGTGCCAGCAGCTTAGCCCGGACATGGAGCGATCAGCCCCAGCATTTT. Translation: CASSLARTWSDQPQHF.